Included here is one T cell receptor (beta chain) sequence, with context. Germline V gene data show CDR1 as MNHEY and CDR2 as SMNVEV (reference sequence). V lost 3 bases to trimming and J lost 3 bases; unmatched junction nucleotides: 2. This CDR3 spans 14 amino acids. Generated by immunoSEQ multiplex PCR, the TCRdb table keeps only in-frame clones and is missing some. The sample shows 11,000 to 15,000 clones, about 82% of them seen only once. The record originates from a study of T cell repertoires in ileal Crohn's disease. The clonotype was recovered from an adult with Crohn's disease. Sample: ileal tissue. The chain is built from TRBV27 and TRBJ2-7, with TRBD1 matching 10 bases. CDR3 sequence (DNA): TGTGCCAGCAGTTTCCGGGACAGGGGCTACGAGCAGTACTTC. It is translated as CASSFRDRGYEQYF.